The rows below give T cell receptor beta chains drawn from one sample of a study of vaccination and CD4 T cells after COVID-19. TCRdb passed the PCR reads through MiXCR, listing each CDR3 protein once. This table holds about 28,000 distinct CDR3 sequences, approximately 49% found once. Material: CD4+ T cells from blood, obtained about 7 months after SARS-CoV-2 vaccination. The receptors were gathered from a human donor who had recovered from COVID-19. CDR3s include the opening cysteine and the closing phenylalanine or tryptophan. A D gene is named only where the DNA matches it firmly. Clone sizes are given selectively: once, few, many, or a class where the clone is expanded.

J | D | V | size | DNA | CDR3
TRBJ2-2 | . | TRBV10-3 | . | TGTGCCATCAGCCTCCCCCTAGGACACCCGAACACCGGGGAGCTGTTTTTT | CAISLPLGHPNTGELFF
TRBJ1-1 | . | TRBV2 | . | TGTGCCAGCAGTGCCGGACAGCTCTACACTGAAGCTTTCTTT | CASSAGQLYTEAFF
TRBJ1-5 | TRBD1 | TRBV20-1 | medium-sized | TGCAGTGCTTTAACTCAGGGGGCTGGTGGACAGCCCCAGCATTTT | CSALTQGAGGQPQHF
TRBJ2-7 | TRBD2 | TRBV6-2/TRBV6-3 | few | TGTGCCAGCAGCGCGGCGTACTCTAGCGGATACGAGCAGTACTTC | CASSAAYSSGYEQYF
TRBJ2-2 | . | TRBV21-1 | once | TGTGCCAGCAGCAAATTGGTGGCCAAGGAGGTTGGGGAGCTGTTTTTT | CASSKLVAKEVGELFF
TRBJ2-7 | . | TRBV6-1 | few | TGTGCCAGCAGGGCCAGATTGGGTGGTAGCACCTACGAGCAGTACTTC | CASRARLGGSTYEQYF
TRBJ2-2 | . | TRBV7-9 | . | TGTGCCAGCACCGGGACTTTTCGAACCGGGGAGCTGTTTTTT | CASTGTFRTGELFF
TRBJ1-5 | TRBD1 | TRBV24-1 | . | TGTGCCACCAGTGACCGAGCCCCGGCTACAGGGGTTGATCAGCCCCAGCATTTT | CATSDRAPATGVDQPQHF
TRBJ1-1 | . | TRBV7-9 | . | TGTGCCAGCAGCTTACAGAACACTGAAGCTTTCTTT | CASSLQNTEAFF
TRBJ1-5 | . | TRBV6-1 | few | TGTGCCAGCAGCCCTTCCCCGTTTCAGCCCCAGCATTTT | CASSPSPFQPQHF
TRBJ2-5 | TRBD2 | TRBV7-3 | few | TGTGCCAGCAGCCTCAGTCCGGGACTAGCGGGAGCGGCGGAAGAGACCCAGTACTTC | CASSLSPGLAGAAEETQYF
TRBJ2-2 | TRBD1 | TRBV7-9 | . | TGTGCCAGCAGCCCGGGACAGGGGAGGAACACCGGGGAGCTGTTTTTT | CASSPGQGRNTGELFF
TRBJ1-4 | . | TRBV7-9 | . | TGTGCCAGCAGCTGGAGAGAACAGGGCGAATCTGAAAAACTGTTTTTT | CASSWREQGESEKLFF
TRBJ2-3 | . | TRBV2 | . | TGTGCCAGCAGTGACGTGGATTCTAGCACAGATACGCAGTATTTT | CASSDVDSSTDTQYF
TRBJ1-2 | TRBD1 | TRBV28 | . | TGTGCCAGCAGTTCCGGGACAGAGGTGGGTGGCTACACCTTC | CASSSGTEVGGYTF
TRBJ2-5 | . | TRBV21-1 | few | TGTGCCAGCATTGTCGGGCCCCGGAAGACAGACCAAGAGACCCAGTACTTC | CASIVGPRKTDQETQYF
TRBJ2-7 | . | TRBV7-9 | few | TGTGCCAGCAGCTTAGCGGGAGGAGGCTCCTACGAGCAGTACTTC | CASSLAGGGSYEQYF
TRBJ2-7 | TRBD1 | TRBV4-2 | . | TGTGCCAGCAGCCCGGGACAGCTCCTCTACGAGCAGTACTTC | CASSPGQLLYEQYF
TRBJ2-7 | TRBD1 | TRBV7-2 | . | TGCGCCAGCAGCCTATTAGGACAGGGGACCTACGAGCAGTACTTC | CASSLLGQGTYEQYF
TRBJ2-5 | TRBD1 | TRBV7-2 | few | TGTGCCAGCAGCTTAGCGGGACAGGGGGCGGAGACCCAGTACTTC | CASSLAGQGAETQYF
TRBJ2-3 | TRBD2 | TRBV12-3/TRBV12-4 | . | TGTGCCAGCAGTTTAGGCGGGAGCACACAGTATTTT | CASSLGGSTQYF
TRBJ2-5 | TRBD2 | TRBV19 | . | TGTGCCAGTAGTACCTCCGACGCGGGAGCATGGGAGACCCAGTACTTC | CASSTSDAGAWETQYF
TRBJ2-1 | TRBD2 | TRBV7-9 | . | TGTGCCAGCAGCCGGGGACAAGCGGGAGGGTCCCAGTTCTTC | CASSRGQAGGSQFF
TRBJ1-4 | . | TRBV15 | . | TGTGCCACCAGCAAGGGGTTCGAGGTTGAAAAACTGTTTTTT | CATSKGFEVEKLFF
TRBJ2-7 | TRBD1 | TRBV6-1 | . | TGTGCCAGCAAAGCGGACAGGAGCTCCTACGAGCAGTACTTC | CASKADRSSYEQYF
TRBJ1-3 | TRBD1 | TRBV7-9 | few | TGTGCCAGCAGCTTATCCGGACAGGCTGGAAACACCATATATTTT | CASSLSGQAGNTIYF
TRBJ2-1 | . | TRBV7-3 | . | TGTGCCAGCAGCCCCCTATCCTCTGGGGAGCAGTTCTTC | CASSPLSSGEQFF
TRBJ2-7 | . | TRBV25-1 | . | TGTGCCAGCAGTGTGCAGGGTCCCTACGAGCAGTACTTC | CASSVQGPYEQYF
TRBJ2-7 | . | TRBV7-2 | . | TGTGCCAGCAGCTTAGCGGGCGCTGAGCAGTACTTC | CASSLAGAEQYF
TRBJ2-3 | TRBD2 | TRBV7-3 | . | TGTGCCAGCAGCTTAAACAGCGGGAGGGTAGGAGATACGCAGTATTTT | CASSLNSGRVGDTQYF
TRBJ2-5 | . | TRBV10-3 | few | TGTGCCATCGGGAGGTTCCAAGAGACCCAGTACTTC | CAIGRFQETQYF
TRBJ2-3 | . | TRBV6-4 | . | TGTGCCAGCAGTCTTGCTGTCCCCCGACTAGAGCGAAATACGCAGTATTTT | CASSLAVPRLERNTQYF
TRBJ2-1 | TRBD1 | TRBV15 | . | TGTGCCACCAGCAGAGGCACAGGGGGCTACAATGAGCAGTTCTTC | CATSRGTGGYNEQFF
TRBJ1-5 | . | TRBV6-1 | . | TGTGCCAGCAGGCCCTCAACCGAGCTAGGACCCCGGAGAGAGCCCCAGCATTTT | CASRPSTELGPRREPQHF
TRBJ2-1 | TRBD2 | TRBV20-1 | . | TGCAGTGCTAGGCTCCTAGCGGGAGTCTATAATGAGCAGTTCTTC | CSARLLAGVYNEQFF
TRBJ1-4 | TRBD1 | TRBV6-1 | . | TGTGCCAGCAGTGAAGTTGATGGGACAGGGGAGGAAAAACTGTTTTTT | CASSEVDGTGEEKLFF
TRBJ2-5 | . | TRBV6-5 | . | TGTGCCAGCAGTTACTCGCCGGGCAACCAAGAGACCCAGTACTTC | CASSYSPGNQETQYF
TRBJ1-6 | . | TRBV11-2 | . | TGTGCCAGCAGCTTAGAGTTGTATCCTAGGGTTTCACCCCTCCACTTT | CASSLELYPRVSPLHF
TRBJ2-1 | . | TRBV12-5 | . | TGTGCTAGTGGTTTTACTAGTGCTTCCTACAATGAGCAGTTCTTC | CASGFTSASYNEQFF
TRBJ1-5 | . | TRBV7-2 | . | TGTGCCAGCAGCTTATTCGTAGATCAGCCCCAGCATTTT | CASSLFVDQPQHF
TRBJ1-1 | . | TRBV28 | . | TGTGCCAGCAGTTTTTCGCTGCCTAAGGGGAAAGCTTTCTTT | CASSFSLPKGKAFF
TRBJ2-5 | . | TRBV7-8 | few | TGTGCCAGCAGCTTGGGGGGTAAAGAGACCCAGTACTTC | CASSLGGKETQYF
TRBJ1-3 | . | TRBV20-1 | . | TGCAGTGCTCGACAGACGGCTGGAAACACCATATATTTT | CSARQTAGNTIYF
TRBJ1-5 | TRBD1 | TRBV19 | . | TGTGCCAGTTCTCGGGAGGCAGGGGGTCAGCCCCAGCATTTT | CASSREAGGQPQHF
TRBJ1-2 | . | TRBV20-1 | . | TGCAGTGCTAGAGATTTGCAGAGCTATGGCCACACCTTC | CSARDLQSYGHTF
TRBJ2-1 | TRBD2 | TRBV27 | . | TGTGCCAGCAGGCCCCCCCTAGCGGGAGCCAATGAGCAGTTCTTC | CASRPPLAGANEQFF
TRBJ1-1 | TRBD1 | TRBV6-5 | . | TGTGCCAGCAGTTACTCCCCACTACAGGGGATGAACACTGAAGCTTTCTTT | CASSYSPLQGMNTEAFF
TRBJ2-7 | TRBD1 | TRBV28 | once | TGTGCCAGCAGAGAAACAGGGGCCTCCTACGAGCAGTACTTC | CASRETGASYEQYF
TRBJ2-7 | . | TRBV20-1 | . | TGCAGTGCCCACCCAGCGGGTACTGGGGAGCAGTACTTC | CSAHPAGTGEQYF
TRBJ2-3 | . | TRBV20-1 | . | TGCAGTGCTAGAGATGACGGATGGGGCGCAGATACGCAGTATTTT | CSARDDGWGADTQYF
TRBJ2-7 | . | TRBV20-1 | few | TGCAGTGCTCGTGACAGGCTGGACCGTTACGAGCAGTACTTC | CSARDRLDRYEQYF
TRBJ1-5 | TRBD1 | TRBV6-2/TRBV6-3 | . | TGTGCCAGCAAAGCCACAGGGGAGGGTCAGCCCCAGCATTTT | CASKATGEGQPQHF
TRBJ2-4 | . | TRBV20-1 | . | TGCAGTGCCTTGGGGGTAGCCAAAAACATTCAGTACTTC | CSALGVAKNIQYF
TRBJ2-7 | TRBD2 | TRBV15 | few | TGTGCCACCAGCAGACGTCCGAGAGATGGGGGGGGCTACGAGCAGTACTTC | CATSRRPRDGGGYEQYF
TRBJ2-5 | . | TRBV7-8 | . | TGTGCCAGCAGCTTAGTATCAGGGGCCTTCCAAGAGACCCAGTACTTC | CASSLVSGAFQETQYF
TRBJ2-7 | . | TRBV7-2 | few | TGTGCCAGCAGCTTTTTCGCCTCGGGCGACGAGCAGTACTTC | CASSFFASGDEQYF
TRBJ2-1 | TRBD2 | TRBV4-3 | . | TGCGCCAGCAGTCTACAATGGCCGAGCGGGGGGACCTACAATGAGCAGTTCTTC | CASSLQWPSGGTYNEQFF
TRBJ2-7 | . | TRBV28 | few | TGTGCCAGCAGTTTATTGGGGGTAGAGCAGTACTTC | CASSLLGVEQYF